This T cell receptor beta chain is drawn from a study of cytomegalovirus exposure and HLA in healthy donors. General study findings and limits: Follow-up analysis later connected one missense variant in DCLRE1C with trimming of TCR beta V- and J-genes.

The CDR3 contains 13 residues. Germline V gene data show CDR1 as MNHEY and CDR2 as SMNVEV (reference sequence). The V and J ends lost 5 bases and 6 bases respectively, with 13 bases between them. Use of 60 Vbeta and 13 Jbeta primers characterized the PCR. Repertoires were generated with immunoSEQ multiplex PCR, while TCRdb's copy carries only in-frame clones and drops some. The table records over 120,000 clones, about 77% of them present only once. Turning to this clone: The antigen is unknown.

The sample consisted of PBMCs. The rearrangement joins TRBV27 to TRBJ1-2; maybe TRBD1 (6 bases). The sequence was obtained from a male donor in good health and CMV-seronegative. Here the CDR3 DNA reads TGTGCCAGCAGTCTACAGGGCAGGGATGGCTACACCTTC. Residues: CASSLQGRDGYTF.